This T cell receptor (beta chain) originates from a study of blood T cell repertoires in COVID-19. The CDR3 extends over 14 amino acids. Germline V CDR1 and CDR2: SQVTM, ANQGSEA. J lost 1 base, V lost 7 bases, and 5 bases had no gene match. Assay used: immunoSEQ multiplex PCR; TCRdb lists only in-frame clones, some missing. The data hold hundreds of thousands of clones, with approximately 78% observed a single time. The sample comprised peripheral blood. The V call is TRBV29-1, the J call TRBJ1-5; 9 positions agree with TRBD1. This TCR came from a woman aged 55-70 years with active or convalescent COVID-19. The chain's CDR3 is CSATGQGSNQPQHF. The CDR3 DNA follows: TGCAGCGCTACGGGACAGGGAAGCAATCAGCCCCAGCATTTT.